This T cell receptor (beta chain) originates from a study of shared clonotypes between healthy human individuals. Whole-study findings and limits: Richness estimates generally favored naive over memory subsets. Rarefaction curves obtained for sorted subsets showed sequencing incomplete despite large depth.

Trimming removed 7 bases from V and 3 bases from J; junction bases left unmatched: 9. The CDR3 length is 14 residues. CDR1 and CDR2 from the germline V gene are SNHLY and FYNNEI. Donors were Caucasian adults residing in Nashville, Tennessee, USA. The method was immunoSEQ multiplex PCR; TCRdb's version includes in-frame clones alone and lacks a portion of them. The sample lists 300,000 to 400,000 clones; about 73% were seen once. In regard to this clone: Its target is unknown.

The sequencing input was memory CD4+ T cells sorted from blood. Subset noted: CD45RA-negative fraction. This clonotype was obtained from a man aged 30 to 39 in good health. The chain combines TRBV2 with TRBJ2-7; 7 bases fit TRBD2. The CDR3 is CASTVGLAVYEQYF. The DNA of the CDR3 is TGTGCCAGCACCGTTGGGCTAGCGGTCTACGAGCAGTACTTC.